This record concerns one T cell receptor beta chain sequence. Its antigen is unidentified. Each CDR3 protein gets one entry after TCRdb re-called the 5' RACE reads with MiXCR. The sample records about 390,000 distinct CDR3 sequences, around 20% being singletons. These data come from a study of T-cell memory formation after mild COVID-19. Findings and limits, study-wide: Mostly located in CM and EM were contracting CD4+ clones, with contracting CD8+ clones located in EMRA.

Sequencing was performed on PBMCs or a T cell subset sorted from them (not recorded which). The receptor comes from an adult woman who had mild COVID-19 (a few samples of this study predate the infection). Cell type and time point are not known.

CDR3 coding DNA: TGTGCCAGCAGCTTAGTCTATCCCCGTTCCTACGAGCAGTACTTC. Amino acids: CASSLVYPRSYEQYF. J is TRBJ2-7 and V is TRBV7-2, with D unclear. Germline-derived CDR1 and CDR2 are SGHTA and FQGNSA. This CDR3 spans 15 amino acids. With 1 base removed from V and 1 base from J, the gap between germline ends came to 11 bases.